This T cell receptor beta chain was documented in a study of shared clonotypes between healthy human individuals. The study's findings and limits: Relative to their counterparts shared across all four donors, non-shared clonotypes exhibited diminished generation probabilities.

Caucasian adults residing in Nashville, Tennessee made up all the donors. A CD45RA-negative memory subset and a CD45RA+ naive subset were separated from the CD4+ cells. Points on this clone: Antigen unknown.

Source study methods: With immunoSEQ giving junction-only sequences and no quality scores, filtering differed. Profiling relied on immunoSEQ multiplex PCR, and the TCRdb table lists in-frame clones only, not all of them. V and J calls and clone size are given by that table; D and trimming were obtained from the DNA. The sample yields more than 150,000 clones, approximately 92% seen once. CDR3 size: 15 residues. V lost 5 bases and J lost 1, with 12 bases in between. Germline lookup yields CDR1 MNHNS and CDR2 SASEGT. The clonotype was recovered from a woman in her 30s in good health. The sequencing input was naive CD4+ T cells sorted from blood. Subset indicated: CD45RA+ positively selected. V gene TRBV6-1 combines with J gene TRBJ1-3; D might be TRBD1 (6 bases). The CDR3 DNA reads as TGTGCCAGCAGTCAACAGGGTCGGTCTGGAAACACCATATATTTT. Encoded protein: CASSQQGRSGNTIYF.